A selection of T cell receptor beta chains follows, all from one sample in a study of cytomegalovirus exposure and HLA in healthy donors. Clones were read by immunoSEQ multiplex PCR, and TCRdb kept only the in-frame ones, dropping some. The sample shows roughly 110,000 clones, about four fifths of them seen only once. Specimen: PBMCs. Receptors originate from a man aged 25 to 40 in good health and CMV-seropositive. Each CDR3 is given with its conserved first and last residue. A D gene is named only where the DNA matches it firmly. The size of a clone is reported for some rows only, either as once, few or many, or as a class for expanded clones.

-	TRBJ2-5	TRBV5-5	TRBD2	CASSPGFGGGETQYF	TGTGCCAGCAGCCCCGGCTTTGGGGGGGGAGAGACCCAGTACTTC
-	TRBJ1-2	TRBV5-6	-	CASSLGDRFDGYTF	TGTGCCAGCAGCTTGGGAGACAGGTTTGATGGCTACACCTTC
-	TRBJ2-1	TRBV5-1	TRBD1	CASSADRGLEQFF	TGCGCCAGCAGCGCGGACAGGGGGCTAGAGCAGTTCTTC
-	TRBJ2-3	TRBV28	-	CASSPPPGDTQYF	TGTGCCAGCAGCCCGCCTCCGGGGGATACGCAGTATTTT
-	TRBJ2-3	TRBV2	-	CASSEYGGGLTDTQYF	TGTGCCAGCAGTGAATATGGGGGAGGTCTCACAGATACGCAGTATTTT
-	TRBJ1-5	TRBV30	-	CAWSVEGSSNQPQHF	TGTGCCTGGAGTGTAGAGGGTAGTAGCAATCAGCCCCAGCATTTT
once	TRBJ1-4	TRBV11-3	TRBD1	CASSSGTGANRPFF	TGTGCCAGCAGCTCAGGGACAGGGGCGAACCGCCCGTTTTTT
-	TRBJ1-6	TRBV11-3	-	CASSLGGGPSSYNSPLHF	TGTGCCAGCAGCTTAGGGGGAGGACCAAGCTCCTATAATTCACCCCTCCACTTT
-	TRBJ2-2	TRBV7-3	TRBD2	CASSPRTSGGAFPGELFF	TGTGCCAGCAGCCCGCGGACTAGCGGGGGGGCATTTCCCGGGGAGCTGTTTTTT
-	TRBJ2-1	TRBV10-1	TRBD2	CASSAMSSGEQFF	TGCGCCAGCAGTGCCATGTCTAGCGGTGAGCAGTTCTTC
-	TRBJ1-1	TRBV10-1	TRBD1	CASSKGTAGNTEAFF	TGCGCCAGCAGTAAGGGGACAGCGGGGAACACTGAAGCTTTCTTT
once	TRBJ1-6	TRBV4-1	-	CASSSQGPPNSPLHF	TGCGCCAGCAGCTCGCAGGGGCCCCCTAATTCACCCCTCCACTTT
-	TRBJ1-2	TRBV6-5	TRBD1	CASSYSGQNYGYTF	TGTGCCAGCAGTTACTCGGGACAGAACTATGGCTACACCTTC
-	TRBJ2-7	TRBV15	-	CATSRGGREGDEQYF	TGTGCCACCAGCAGAGGTGGCAGGGAAGGAGACGAGCAGTACTTC
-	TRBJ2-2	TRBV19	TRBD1	CASSMGQDTGELFF	TGTGCCAGTAGTATGGGACAGGACACCGGGGAGCTGTTTTTT
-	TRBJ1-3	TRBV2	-	CASSITLSGNTIYF	TGTGCCAGCAGTATCACTCTCTCTGGAAACACCATATATTTT
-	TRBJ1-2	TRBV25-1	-	CASSVQVGHGYTF	TGTGCCAGCAGTGTACAAGTTGGGCATGGCTACACCTTC
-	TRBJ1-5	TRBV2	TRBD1	CASTRTRDSETGSF	TGTGCCAGCACCCGAACCCGGGACAGCGAAACCGGTAGTTTT
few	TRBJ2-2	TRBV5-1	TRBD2	CASSTGLGGLSGMTTGELFF	TGCGCCAGCAGCACGGGTTTGGGGGGCCTTAGCGGGATGACCACCGGGGAGCTGTTTTTT
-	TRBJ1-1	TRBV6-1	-	CASSVVMGQGRPNTEAFF	TGTGCCAGCAGTGTAGTGATGGGGCAGGGGCGCCCGAACACTGAAGCTTTCTTT
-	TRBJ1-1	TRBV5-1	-	CASKNFAGTPNTEAFF	TGCGCCAGCAAGAATTTCGCCGGGACACCAAACACTGAAGCTTTCTTT
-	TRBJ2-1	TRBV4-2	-	CASSQGRAGSSYNEQFF	TGTGCCAGCAGCCAAGGTAGGGCGGGGAGCTCCTACAATGAGCAGTTCTTC
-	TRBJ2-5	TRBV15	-	CATSRGQPWETQYF	TGTGCCACCAGCCGAGGACAGCCATGGGAGACCCAGTACTTC
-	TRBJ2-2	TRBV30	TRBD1	CAWNRDRVTIRAGELFF	TGTGCCTGGAACCGAGACAGGGTAACGATTCGGGCCGGGGAGCTGTTTTTT
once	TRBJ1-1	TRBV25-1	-	CASSEFGGWTEAFF	TGTGCCAGCAGTGAATTTGGGGGCTGGACTGAAGCTTTCTTT
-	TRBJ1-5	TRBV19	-	CASSIVPGSNQPQHF	TGTGCCAGTAGTATTGTTCCCGGTAGCAATCAGCCCCAGCATTTT
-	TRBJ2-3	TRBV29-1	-	CSVSVLASTDTQYF	TGCAGCGTTTCCGTCTTGGCTAGCACAGATACGCAGTATTTT
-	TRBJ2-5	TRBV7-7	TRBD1	CASSLDREETQYF	TGTGCCAGCAGCCTCGACAGGGAAGAGACCCAGTACTTC
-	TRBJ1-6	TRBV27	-	CASSLAGLQSPLHF	TGTGCCAGCAGTTTAGCAGGGCTCCAATCACCCCTCCACTTT
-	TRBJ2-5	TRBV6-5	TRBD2	CASRGLAGWTQYF	TGTGCCAGCAGGGGACTAGCGGGATGGACCCAGTACTTC
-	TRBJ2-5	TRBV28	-	CASSSQVRSRETQYF	TGTGCCAGCAGCTCGCAGGTCCGTTCGAGAGAGACCCAGTACTTC
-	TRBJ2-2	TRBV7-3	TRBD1	CASSKRPGQGETGELFF	TGTGCCAGCAGCAAAAGGCCGGGACAGGGGGAAACCGGGGAGCTGTTTTTT
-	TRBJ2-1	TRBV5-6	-	CASSWRVAVGSNNEQFF	TGTGCCAGCAGCTGGAGGGTAGCTGTAGGGTCGAACAATGAGCAGTTCTTC
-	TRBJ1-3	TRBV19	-	CASSIGAGIIGNTIYF	TGTGCCAGTAGTATTGGGGCAGGGATTATAGGAAACACCATATATTTT
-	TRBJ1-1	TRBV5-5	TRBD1	CASSTRQGASAFF	TGTGCCAGCAGCACTCGACAGGGGGCGTCAGCTTTCTTT
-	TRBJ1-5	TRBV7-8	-	CASSLTRTRTNQPQHF	TGTGCCAGCAGTCTAACAAGGACTAGGACTAATCAGCCCCAGCATTTT
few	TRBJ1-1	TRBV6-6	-	CASSQLVGVGTEAFF	TGTGCCAGCAGTCAACTCGTCGGGGTGGGTACTGAAGCTTTCTTT
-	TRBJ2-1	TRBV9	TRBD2	CASSDRDYPYNEQFF	TGTGCCAGCAGCGACCGGGACTATCCTTACAATGAGCAGTTCTTC
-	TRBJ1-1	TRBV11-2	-	CASSLALGPREAFF	TGTGCCAGCAGCTTAGCATTGGGCCCGCGTGAAGCTTTCTTT
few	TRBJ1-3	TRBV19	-	CASPLTSGNTIYF	TGTGCCAGCCCGCTTACTTCTGGAAACACCATATATTTT
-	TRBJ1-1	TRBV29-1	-	CGVGWGMNTEAFF	TGTGGGGTGGGATGGGGCATGAACACTGAAGCTTTCTTT
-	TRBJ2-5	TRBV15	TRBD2	CATSRDRSGGQETQYF	TGTGCCACCAGCAGAGACAGAAGCGGGGGGCAAGAGACCCAGTACTTC
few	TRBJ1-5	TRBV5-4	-	CASSLNGNSNQPQHF	TGTGCCAGCAGCTTGAACGGTAATAGCAATCAGCCCCAGCATTTT
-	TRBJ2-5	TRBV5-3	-	CARSLFRAKETQYF	TGTGCCAGAAGCTTGTTCAGGGCGAAAGAGACCCAGTACTTC
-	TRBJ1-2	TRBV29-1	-	CSVERQAYGYTF	TGCAGCGTTGAAAGGCAGGCCTATGGCTACACCTTC
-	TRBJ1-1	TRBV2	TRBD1	CASSESGGGSTEAFF	TGTGCCAGCAGTGAATCAGGGGGCGGAAGCACTGAAGCTTTCTTT
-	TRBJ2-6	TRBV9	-	CASSVIGGANVLTF	TGTGCCAGCAGCGTAATCGGTGGGGCCAACGTCCTGACTTTC
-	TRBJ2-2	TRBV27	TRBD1	CASSLGYGTANTGELFF	TGTGCCAGCAGTTTAGGGTACGGGACAGCGAACACCGGGGAGCTGTTTTTT
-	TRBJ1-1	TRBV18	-	CASSLWGQMNTEAFF	TGTGCCAGCTCTTTATGGGGCCAGATGAACACTGAAGCTTTCTTT
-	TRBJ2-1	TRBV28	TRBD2	CASTLAGGAYNEQFF	TGTGCCAGCACCCTAGCGGGGGGGGCTTACAATGAGCAGTTCTTC
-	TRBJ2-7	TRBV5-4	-	CASSLLASYEQYF	TGTGCCAGCAGCTTGTTGGCCAGCTACGAGCAGTACTTC
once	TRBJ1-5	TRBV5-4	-	CASSLGRSSMKNQPQHF	TGTGCCAGCAGCCTGGGACGGAGCTCCATGAAAAATCAGCCCCAGCATTTT